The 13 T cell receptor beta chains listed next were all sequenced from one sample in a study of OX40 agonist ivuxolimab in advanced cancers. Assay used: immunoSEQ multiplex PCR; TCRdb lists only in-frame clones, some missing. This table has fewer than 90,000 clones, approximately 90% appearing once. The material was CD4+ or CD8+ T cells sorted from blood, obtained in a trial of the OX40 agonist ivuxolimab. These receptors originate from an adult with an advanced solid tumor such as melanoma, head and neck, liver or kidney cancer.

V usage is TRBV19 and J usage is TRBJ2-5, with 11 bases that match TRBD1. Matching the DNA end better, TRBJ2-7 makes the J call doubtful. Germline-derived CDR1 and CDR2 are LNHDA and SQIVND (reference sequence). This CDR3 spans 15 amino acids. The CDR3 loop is CASMSGTGGSYEQYF. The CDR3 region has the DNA TGTGCCAGTATGTCCGGGACAGGGGGCTCCTACGAGCAGTACTTC.

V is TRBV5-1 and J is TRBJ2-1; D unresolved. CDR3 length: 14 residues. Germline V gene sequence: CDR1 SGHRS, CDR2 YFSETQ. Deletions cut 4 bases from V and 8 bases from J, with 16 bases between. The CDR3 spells CASSTRTVRDEQFF. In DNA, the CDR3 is TGCGCCAGCAGCACCCGGACCGTTCGCGATGAGCAGTTCTTC.

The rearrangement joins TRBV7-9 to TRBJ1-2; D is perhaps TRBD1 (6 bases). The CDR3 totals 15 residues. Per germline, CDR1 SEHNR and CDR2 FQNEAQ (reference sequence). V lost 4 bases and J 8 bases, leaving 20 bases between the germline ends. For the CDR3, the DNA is TGTGCCAGCAGCTCCCTTTTAGACAGGTCTAGGGGCTACACCTTC. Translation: CASSSLLDRSRGYTF.

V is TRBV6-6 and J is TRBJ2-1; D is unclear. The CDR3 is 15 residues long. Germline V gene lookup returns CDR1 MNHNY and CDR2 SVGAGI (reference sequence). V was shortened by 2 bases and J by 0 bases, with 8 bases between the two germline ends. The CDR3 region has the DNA TGTGCCAGCAGTTACGGCAGTAGCTCCTACAATGAGCAGTTCTTC. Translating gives CASSYGSSSYNEQFF.

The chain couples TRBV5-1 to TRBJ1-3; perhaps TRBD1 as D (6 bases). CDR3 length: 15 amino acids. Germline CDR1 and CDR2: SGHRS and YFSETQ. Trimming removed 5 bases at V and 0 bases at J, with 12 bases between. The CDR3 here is CASSHQGSSGNTIYF. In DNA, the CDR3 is TGCGCCAGCAGTCATCAGGGGAGCTCTGGAAACACCATATATTTT.

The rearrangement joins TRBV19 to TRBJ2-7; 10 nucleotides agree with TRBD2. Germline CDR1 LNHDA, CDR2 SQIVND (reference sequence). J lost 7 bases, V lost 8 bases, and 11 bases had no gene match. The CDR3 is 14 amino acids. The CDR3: CASAAPSGGQEQYF. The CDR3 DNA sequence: TGTGCCAGTGCCGCCCCTAGCGGGGGACAAGAGCAGTACTTC.

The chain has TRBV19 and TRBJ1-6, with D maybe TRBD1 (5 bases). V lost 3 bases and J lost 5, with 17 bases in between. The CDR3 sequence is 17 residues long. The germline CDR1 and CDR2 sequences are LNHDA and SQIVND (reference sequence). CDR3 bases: TGTGCCAGTAGTATGGCCAACGTAGCAGGGCATAATTCACCCCTCCACTTT. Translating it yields CASSMANVAGHNSPLHF.

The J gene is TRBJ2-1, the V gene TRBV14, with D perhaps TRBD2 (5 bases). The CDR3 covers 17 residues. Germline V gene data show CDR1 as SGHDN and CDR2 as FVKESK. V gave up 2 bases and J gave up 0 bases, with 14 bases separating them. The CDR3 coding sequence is TGTGCCAGCAGCCAAAGGGCGGACTGGCGCTCCTACAATGAGCAGTTCTTC. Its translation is CASSQRADWRSYNEQFF.

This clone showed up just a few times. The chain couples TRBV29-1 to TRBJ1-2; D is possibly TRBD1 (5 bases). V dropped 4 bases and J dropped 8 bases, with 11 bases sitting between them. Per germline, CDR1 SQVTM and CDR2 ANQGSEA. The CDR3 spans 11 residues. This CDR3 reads CSVGRDGGYTF. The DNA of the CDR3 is TGCAGCGTTGGTAGGGACGGCGGCTACACCTTC.

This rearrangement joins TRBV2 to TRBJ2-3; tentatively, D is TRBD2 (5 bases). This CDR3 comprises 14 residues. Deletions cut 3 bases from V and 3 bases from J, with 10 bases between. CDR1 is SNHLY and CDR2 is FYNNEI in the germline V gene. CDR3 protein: CASSDGRRTDTQYF. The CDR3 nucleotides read TGTGCCAGCAGTGACGGCAGGAGGACAGATACGCAGTATTTT.

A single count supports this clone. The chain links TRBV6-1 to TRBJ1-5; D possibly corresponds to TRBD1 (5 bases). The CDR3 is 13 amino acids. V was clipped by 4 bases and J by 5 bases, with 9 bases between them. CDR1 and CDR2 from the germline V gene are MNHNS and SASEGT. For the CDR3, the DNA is TGTGCCAGCAGTGTGGGGGGAGATCAGCCCCAGCATTTT. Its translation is CASSVGGDQPQHF.

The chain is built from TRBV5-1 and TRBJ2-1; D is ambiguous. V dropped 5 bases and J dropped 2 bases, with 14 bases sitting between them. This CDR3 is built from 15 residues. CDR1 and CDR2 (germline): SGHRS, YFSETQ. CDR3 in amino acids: CASRVDQVPYNEQFF. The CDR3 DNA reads TGCGCCAGCAGGGTTGATCAGGTCCCCTACAATGAGCAGTTCTTC.

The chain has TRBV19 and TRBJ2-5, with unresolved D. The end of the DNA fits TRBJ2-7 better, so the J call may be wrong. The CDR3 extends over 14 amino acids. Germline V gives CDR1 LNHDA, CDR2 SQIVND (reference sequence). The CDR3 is CASSMGVSSYEQYF. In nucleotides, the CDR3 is TGTGCCAGTAGTATGGGTGTTAGCAGCTACGAGCAGTACTTC.